This TCR beta chain was documented in a study of blood T cell repertoires in COVID-19. Study details: T cells, B-cell-depleted T cells, or PBMCs provided the cDNA or gDNA that served as material.

Here immunoSEQ multiplex PCR was the method, and the copy in TCRdb shows in-frame clones only, minus some. This table holds some 120,000 clones, around 83% found once. The sequencing input was peripheral blood. This receptor was taken from a human donor in a cohort sampled during active COVID-19.

The CDR3 loop reads CASGWDSRYEQYF. CDR3 DNA: TGTGCCAGCGGATGGGACAGCCGCTACGAGCAGTACTTC. The chain links TRBV27 to TRBJ2-7; 7 bases fit TRBD1. Germline assignment: CDR1 MNHEY and CDR2 SMNVEV (reference sequence). The V and J ends lost 8 bases and 3 bases, in that order; junction bases with no gene match: 7. This CDR3 region has 13 residues.